The clone carrying this TCR beta chain was recorded a few times. Its antigen is undetermined. TCRdb independently ran MiXCR on the 5' RACE reads; one entry per CDR3 protein. The sample holds tens of thousands of distinct CDR3 sequences, approximately 7% seen once. The sample is drawn from a study of T cells after yellow fever vaccination. Study observations and caveats: Most clones from primary vaccination resurfaced after the booster (around 95% CD4, 88% CD8).

With 3 bases clipped from V and 6 bases from J, the junction kept 6 bases outside the gene matches. Germline V gene lookup returns CDR1 SGDLS and CDR2 YYNGEE. CDR3 length: 15 amino acids. This rearrangement joins TRBV9 to TRBJ2-1; TRBD1 matches at 10 bases. The TCR comes from a man younger than 35 who received the YFV17D yellow fever vaccine. The input for sequencing was CD8+ T cells sorted from PBMCs, taken about 5 days after the first yellow fever vaccination. This chain's CDR3 is CASSDGQGESNEQFF. CDR3 DNA sequence: TGTGCCAGCAGCGACGGACAGGGGGAAAGCAATGAGCAGTTCTTC.